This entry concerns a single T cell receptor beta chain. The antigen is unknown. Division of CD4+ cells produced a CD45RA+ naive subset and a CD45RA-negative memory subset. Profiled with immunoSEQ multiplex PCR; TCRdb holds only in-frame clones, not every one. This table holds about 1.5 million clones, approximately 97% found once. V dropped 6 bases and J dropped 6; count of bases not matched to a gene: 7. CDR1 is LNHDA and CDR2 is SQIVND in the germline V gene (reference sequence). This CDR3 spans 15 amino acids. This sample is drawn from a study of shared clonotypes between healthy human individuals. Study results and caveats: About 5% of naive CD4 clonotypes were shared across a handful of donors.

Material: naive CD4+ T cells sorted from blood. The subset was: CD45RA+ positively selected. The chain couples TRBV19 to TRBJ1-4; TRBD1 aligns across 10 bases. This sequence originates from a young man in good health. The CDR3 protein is CASSTAGTGDEKLFF. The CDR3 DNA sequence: TGTGCCAGTAGCACCGCCGGGACAGGGGATGAAAAACTGTTTTTT. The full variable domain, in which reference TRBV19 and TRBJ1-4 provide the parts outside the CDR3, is DGGITQSPKYLFRKEGQNVTLSCEQNLNHDAMYWYRQDPGQGLRLIYYSQIVNDFQKGDIAEGYSVSREKKESFPLTVTSAQKNPTAFYLCASSTAGTGDEKLFFGSGTQLSVL.